These T cell receptor beta chains were read from a single sample in a study of shared clonotypes between healthy human individuals. Assay used: immunoSEQ multiplex PCR; TCRdb lists only in-frame clones, some missing. Found here are about 1,800,000 clones, roughly 94% of them singletons; the top ten hold roughly 1%. The sequencing input was naive CD8+ T cells sorted from blood. Source of these receptors: a man younger than 30 in good health. Each CDR3 is given with its conserved first and last residue. Fields, in order: J gene, clone size, D gene, V gene, CDR3 protein, CDR3 DNA. D genes are given only for firm matches. Clone size is shown for a subset of rows, as once, few, many or a class of expanded clone.

TRBJ2-3,NA,NA,TRBV10-1,CASSEIPGSTDTQYF,TGCGCCAGCAGTGAGATTCCCGGGAGCACAGATACGCAGTATTTT
TRBJ2-7,NA,NA,TRBV5-4,CASSLERDGSYEQYF,TGTGCCAGCAGCTTGGAAAGAGACGGCTCCTACGAGCAGTACTTC
TRBJ2-5,NA,TRBD2,TRBV27,CASSPWASGGAYQETQYF,TGTGCCAGCAGTCCCTGGGCTAGCGGGGGGGCGTACCAAGAGACCCAGTACTTC
TRBJ1-1,NA,NA,TRBV4-1,CASSQATDTEAFF,TGCGCCAGCAGCCAAGCTACTGACACTGAAGCTTTCTTT
TRBJ2-7,NA,TRBD2,TRBV5-1,CASSLALAGNEQYF,TGCGCCAGCAGCTTGGCTCTAGCGGGGAACGAGCAGTACTTC
TRBJ2-7,NA,NA,TRBV9,CASSATGTDGSEQYF,TGTGCCAGCAGCGCTACTGGGACTGATGGCTCCGAGCAGTACTTC
TRBJ1-1,NA,NA,TRBV7-6,CASTRSGFEVTPPNTEAFF,TGTGCCAGCACCCGATCCGGGTTCGAGGTAACGCCGCCCAACACTGAAGCTTTCTTT
TRBJ2-2,once,NA,TRBV27,CASARGNTGELFF,TGTGCCAGCGCCAGGGGGAACACCGGGGAGCTGTTTTTT
TRBJ2-7,NA,TRBD2,TRBV4-3,CASSQDYTTSGRVEQYF,TGCGCCAGCAGCCAAGATTATACGACTAGCGGGAGGGTCGAGCAGTACTTC
TRBJ2-7,NA,NA,TRBV27,CASSGGPGPRAEQYF,TGTGCCAGCAGTGGCGGTCCGGGACCCCGCGCCGAGCAGTACTTC
TRBJ1-6,NA,TRBD1,TRBV28,CASSLYRGISSPLHF,TGTGCCAGCAGCTTATACAGGGGGATAAGTTCACCCCTCCACTTT
TRBJ2-5,NA,NA,TRBV19,CASSILSTDETQYF,TGTGCCAGTAGTATTTTGAGTACGGATGAGACCCAGTACTTC
TRBJ1-3,NA,TRBD1,TRBV7-9,CASSSSRDSPLSSGNTIYF,TGTGCCAGCAGCTCTTCCCGGGACAGTCCCTTGTCCTCTGGAAACACCATATATTTT
TRBJ2-7,NA,NA,TRBV9,CASSVDDNLEQYF,TGTGCCAGCAGCGTAGATGACAACTTAGAGCAGTACTTC
TRBJ2-2,NA,NA,TRBV7-6,CASSLHWGRDGELFF,TGTGCCAGCAGCCTCCATTGGGGAAGGGACGGGGAGCTGTTTTTT
TRBJ2-3,NA,NA,TRBV27,CASSLSGTTSTDTQYF,TGTGCCAGCAGTTTATCCGGGACAACTAGCACAGATACGCAGTATTTT
TRBJ1-2,NA,NA,TRBV27,CASSLSLRTANYGYTF,TGTGCCAGCAGTTTATCGCTGCGGACAGCAAACTATGGCTACACCTTC
TRBJ2-1,NA,NA,TRBV4-3,CASSQVLWDEQFF,TGCGCCAGCAGCCAAGTTTTATGGGATGAGCAGTTCTTC
TRBJ2-7,NA,NA,TRBV5-4,CASSLGSGSYEQYF,TGTGCCAGCAGCTTGGGTTCAGGGTCCTACGAGCAGTACTTC
TRBJ2-1,NA,TRBD2,TRBV27,CASTFIGTSGYNEQFF,TGTGCCAGCACCTTCATCGGGACTAGCGGGTACAATGAGCAGTTCTTC
TRBJ1-5,NA,NA,TRBV27,CASSLALGSGDQPQHF,TGTGCCAGCAGTTTAGCCCTGGGGTCAGGGGATCAGCCCCAGCATTTT
TRBJ2-2,NA,NA,TRBV4-3,CASSQDSSSGRKNTGELFF,TGCGCCAGCAGCCAAGACTCCTCTTCCGGCCGCAAGAACACCGGGGAGCTGTTTTTT
TRBJ1-2,NA,TRBD1,TRBV5-1,CASSWDRANYGYTF,TGCGCCAGCAGCTGGGACAGAGCTAACTATGGCTACACCTTC
TRBJ1-4,NA,NA,TRBV15,CATSTQYATNEKLFF,TGTGCCACCAGCACCCAATATGCAACTAATGAAAAACTGTTTTTT
TRBJ2-7,NA,TRBD1,TRBV6-1,CASKRPGQGFYEQYF,TGTGCCAGCAAAAGACCGGGACAGGGGTTCTACGAGCAGTACTTC
TRBJ2-5,NA,NA,TRBV6-1,CASSLKGGGETQYF,TGTGCCAGCAGTCTGAAGGGAGGAGGAGAGACCCAGTACTTC
TRBJ2-7,NA,NA,TRBV11-2,CASSTDYEQYF,TGTGCCAGCAGCACGGATTACGAGCAGTACTTC
TRBJ2-1,NA,NA,TRBV27,CASSSRVNEQFF,TGTGCCAGCAGTTCACGCGTAAATGAGCAGTTCTTC
TRBJ1-3,NA,NA,TRBV15,CATSRDRSSGNTIYF,TGTGCCACCAGCAGAGATCGCAGCTCTGGAAACACCATATATTTT
TRBJ2-5,NA,NA,TRBV4-3,CASSPHLAEVQETQYF,TGCGCCAGCAGCCCCCATTTAGCGGAAGTCCAAGAGACCCAGTACTTC
TRBJ2-7,NA,NA,TRBV27,CASSPDGAYEQYF,TGTGCCAGCAGTCCGGACGGAGCCTACGAGCAGTACTTC